The entry below gives a single T cell receptor beta chain sequence along with its context. This entry belongs to a study of CD8 T cells in Susac syndrome. Reverse transcription of about 0.45 to 1 ug RNA used random hexamers. The immunoSEQ assay covered 54 Vbeta and 13 Jbeta segments for CDR3. TCRdb re-derived calls from the immunoSEQ multiplex PCR reads in MiXCR, one entry per CDR3 protein. The sample has a few hundred thousand distinct CDR3 sequences; around 83% are singletons. Trimming stripped 6 bases from V and 4 bases from J, with 12 bases between. This CDR3 has 13 residues. Germline V lookup: CDR1 DFQATT, CDR2 SNEGSKA (reference sequence). TCR beta sequencing covered blood CD8+ and CD4+ T cells. Each multiple sclerosis control was a treatment-naive patient with relapsing-remitting disease that was either stable or active.

The receptor comes from a human donor with multiple sclerosis. The rearrangement links TRBV20-1 to TRBJ2-2, with D uncertain. The specimen sequenced was CD8+ T cells from PBMCs. CDR3 sequence: CSAWGSATGELFF. The CDR3 DNA follows: TGCAGTGCCTGGGGTTCGGCCACCGGGGAGCTGTTTTTT.